These 22 T cell receptor beta chains were sequenced from one sample in a study of beta chain features in type 1 diabetes. General study results and limits: Moderately but significantly shorter TCRB CDR3s were found in Type 1 diabetes patients in all four CD4+ subsets.

The sequenced template was cDNA made from the entire isolated RNA. The method was immunoSEQ multiplex PCR; TCRdb's version includes in-frame clones alone and lacks a portion of them. The table shows 600,000 to 700,000 clones, with around 15% occurring only once. Antigen specificity for these receptors is unknown. Sample: naive CD4+ T cells from blood. The receptors originated from a man between 18 and 35 years old with type 1 diabetes.

This rearrangement joins TRBV30 to TRBJ1-1; D ambiguous. The V gene's germline CDR1 is GTSNPN and CDR2 SVGIG (reference sequence). The CDR3 consists of 12 residues. The V and J ends lost 5 bases and 0 bases respectively, with 7 bases between them. The CDR3 sequence: CAWERLNTEAFF. In DNA, the CDR3 is TGTGCCTGGGAACGGTTGAACACTGAAGCTTTCTTT.

CDR3 bases: TGTGCCAGCTCACCACTTATTGGACAGGAGGCCGGGGAGCTGTTTTTT. This encodes CASSPLIGQEAGELFF. The chain recombines TRBV18 with TRBJ2-2; the match to TRBD1 covers 7 bases. CDR1 and CDR2 (germline): KGHSH, LQKENI. The CDR3 has 16 amino acids. The ends lost 1 base at V and 6 bases at J; junction bases unmatched: 8.

This clone was detected a few times. The chain recombines TRBV9 with TRBJ2-2, with D perhaps TRBD1 (5 bases). V lost 3 bases and J 2 bases, leaving 8 bases between the germline ends. The CDR3 has 14 residues. Looked up from germline, CDR1 is SGDLS and CDR2 is YYNGEE. The CDR3 here is CASSARGNTGELFF. The CDR3, as DNA: TGTGCCAGCAGCGCTAGGGGCAACACCGGGGAGCTGTTTTTT.

This chain uses TRBV11-2 with TRBJ2-5; tentatively, D is TRBD2 (6 bases). Germline-derived CDR1 and CDR2 are SGHAT and FQNNGV. The V and J ends lost 3 bases and 2 bases respectively, with 22 bases between them. The CDR3 is 18 amino acids. CDR3 protein: CASSLGRGTLLGQETQYF. The CDR3 nucleotides are TGTGCCAGCAGCTTGGGACGGGGGACCCTTTTAGGGCAAGAGACCCAGTACTTC.

This clone was counted only a few times. The chain links TRBV19 to TRBJ2-3; D is uncertain. Germline CDR1 reads LNHDA; CDR2 reads SQIVND (reference sequence). CDR3 length: 12 amino acids. The ends were cut back, 7 bases at V and 6 bases at J, with 11 bases in the middle. The CDR3 sequence is CASKAEWDTQYF. Here the CDR3 DNA reads TGTGCCAGTAAAGCTGAGTGGGATACGCAGTATTTT. Full variable domain (remainder filled in from reference TRBV19 and TRBJ2-3): DGGITQSPKYLFRKEGQNVTLSCEQNLNHDAMYWYRQDPGQGLRLIYYSQIVNDFQKGDIAEGYSVSREKKESFPLTVTSAQKNPTAFYLCASKAEWDTQYFGPGTRLTVL.

The chain combines TRBV7-6 with TRBJ1-6, with D uncertain. CDR3 size: 16 residues. The germline CDR1 and CDR2 sequences are SGHVS and FNYEAQ. Trimming took 0 bases from V and 7 from J, leaving 13 bases between them. The CDR3 nucleotides read TGTGCCAGCAGCTTAGCGCATCGGGGAACGAATTCACCCCTCCACTTT. Protein: CASSLAHRGTNSPLHF.

The chain joins TRBV4-2 to TRBJ2-1; tentatively, D is TRBD2 (6 bases). Per the germline V gene, CDR1 is LGHNA and CDR2 is YNFKEQ. The CDR3 runs 16 residues. Trimming removed 0 bases from V and 4 bases from J, with 13 bases in between. The CDR3 reads CASSQEEGPAYNEQFF. In DNA form, the CDR3 reads TGTGCCAGCAGCCAAGAGGAGGGGCCGGCATACAATGAGCAGTTCTTC.

To note about this clone: The sample holds other DNA sequences that translate to the same CDR3. The chain carries TRBV18 and TRBJ2-5, with D uncertain. The germline V gene has CDR1 KGHSH and CDR2 LQKENI. V was cut by 2 bases and J by 0 bases, with 4 bases left in between. The CDR3 extends over 13 amino acids. The CDR3 coding sequence is TGTGCCAGCTCACCAGGGGACCAAGAGACCCAGTACTTC. Its protein product is CASSPGDQETQYF.

In its sample, this clone was seen a few times. V is TRBV4-1 and J is TRBJ1-5, with D perhaps matching TRBD1 (6 bases). V was trimmed by 4 bases and J by 7 bases, leaving 14 bases between them. This CDR3 has 14 amino acids. The germline V gene has CDR1 MGHRA and CDR2 YSYEKL. CDR3: CASSRRGVEQPQHF. DNA for the CDR3: TGCGCCAGCAGCCGGAGGGGGGTTGAACAGCCCCAGCATTTT.

The chain is built from TRBV28 and TRBJ1-1; no firm D call. The CDR3 runs 11 residues. Germline CDR1 MDHEN, CDR2 SYDVKM. DNA for the CDR3: TGTGCTGTACTTGATCGGGGTGAAGCTTTCTTT. Amino acids: CAVLDRGEAFF.

The chain combines TRBV28 with TRBJ2-5; 7 bases line up with TRBD2. The CDR3 spans 13 residues. V was pared by 2 bases and J by 5 bases, with 2 bases of the junction left unmatched. Per germline, CDR1 MDHEN and CDR2 SYDVKM. CDR3 nucleotide sequence: TGTGCCAGCAGTTTAGGGGGAGGGGAGACCCAGTACTTC. Translated, it gives CASSLGGGETQYF.

Note on this clone: Other DNA sequences in the same sample also yield this CDR3. This rearrangement joins TRBV5-1 to TRBJ1-1; unclear D gene. CDR1 and CDR2 (germline): SGHRS, YFSETQ. The CDR3 totals 13 residues. V dropped 1 base and J dropped 1 base, with 5 bases sitting between them. CDR3 sequence reads: CASSLTENTEAFF. CDR3 coding DNA: TGCGCCAGCAGCTTGACAGAGAACACTGAAGCTTTCTTT.

The chain combines TRBV2 with TRBJ1-2; 7 bases fit TRBD1. This CDR3 has 15 amino acids. Germline CDR1 reads SNHLY; CDR2 reads FYNNEI. After removal of 6 bases from V and 2 bases from J, the junction contained 9 bases not matched to a gene. The DNA of the CDR3 is TGTGCCAGCAGCGGACAGGCAGCTTCCAACTATGGCTACACCTTC. This codes for CASSGQAASNYGYTF. Looking up the rest from reference TRBV2 and TRBJ1-2 gives the full variable domain: EPEVTQTPSHQVTQMGQEVILRCVPISNHLYFYWYRQILGQKVEFLVSFYNNEISEKSEIFDDQFSVERPDGSNFTLKIRSTKLEDSAMYFCASSGQAASNYGYTFGSGTRLTVV.

This chain joins TRBV6-1 and TRBJ1-6, with no clear D. V shed 10 bases and J shed 8 bases, with 18 bases lying between them. CDR3 length equals 14 residues. The V gene's germline CDR1 is MNHNS and CDR2 SASEGT. The CDR3 protein is CATPSRATDSPLHF. In nucleotides, the CDR3 is TGTGCCACCCCCTCCCGGGCGACGGATTCACCCCTCCACTTT.

This clone has more than one count but fewer than ten. The rearrangement uses TRBV7-9 and TRBJ2-2; no reliable D call. The CDR3 runs to 13 residues. Looked up from germline, CDR1 is SEHNR and CDR2 is FQNEAQ (reference sequence). V was clipped by 1 base and J by 6 bases, with 6 bases between them. Here the CDR3 DNA reads TGTGCCAGCAGCTTAGGAAGCCCCGGGGAGCTGTTTTTT. It specifies CASSLGSPGELFF.

The DNA of the CDR3 is TGTGCCAGCAGTTTACAGGGTGGCTACGGTGACGCTTTCTTT. Encoded protein: CASSLQGGYGDAFF. The chain combines TRBV13 with TRBJ1-1, with D tentatively TRBD1 (6 bases). The germline CDR1 and CDR2 sequences are PRHDT and FYEKMQ (reference sequence). The CDR3 covers 14 residues. Trimming took off 6 bases at V and 11 bases at J, with 22 bases between the two ends.

The table lists this clone with a few counts. V is TRBV30 and J is TRBJ2-7; a weak D match, TRBD1 (6 bases). Germline CDR1 GTSNPN, CDR2 SVGIG (reference sequence). Trimming shortened V by 1 base and J by 3 bases, and 10 bases separated the two germline ends. The CDR3 extends over 13 amino acids. As DNA, the CDR3 is TGTGCCTGGAGTGATATACAGGGCTACGAGCAGTACTTC. This translates into CAWSDIQGYEQYF. Supplemented by reference TRBV30 and TRBJ2-7, the full variable domain reads SQTIHQWPATLVQPVGSPLSLECTVEGTSNPNLYWYRQAAGRGLQLLFYSVGIGQISSEVPQNLSASRPQDRQFILSSKKLLLSDSGFYLCAWSDIQGYEQYFGPGTRLTVT.

This clone was seen a few times. The genes are TRBV5-1 and TRBJ2-1; the match to TRBD1 covers 7 bases. This CDR3 comprises 15 residues. After removal of 4 bases from V and 2 bases from J, the junction contained 6 bases not matched to a gene. Germline assignment: CDR1 SGHRS and CDR2 YFSETQ. CDR3 nucleotide sequence: TGCGCCAGCAGCGCCCGACAGGGCACCTACAATGAGCAGTTCTTC. Its protein is CASSARQGTYNEQFF.

In nucleotides, the CDR3 is TGTGCCAGCAGTACTACTAGTCTTCCCCTAAACGAGCAGTACTTC. Protein: CASSTTSLPLNEQYF. The J gene is TRBJ2-7, the V gene TRBV6-5, with a possible D match to TRBD2 (5 bases). Germline CDR1 and CDR2: MNHEY and SVGAGI. The ends were cut back, 5 bases at V and 5 bases at J, with 19 bases in the middle. The CDR3 spans 15 residues.

With respect to this clone: Other DNA sequences from this sample encode an identical CDR3 as well. The chain links TRBV15 to TRBJ2-7, with no clear D. CDR3 length equals 14 residues. The V end was cut by 0 bases, the J end by 3 bases, with 9 bases between. Germline lookup yields CDR1 LNHNV and CDR2 YYDKDF (reference sequence). CDR3 in DNA: TGTGCCACCAGCAGAGATAGAAAAAGCTACGAGCAGTACTTC. The encoded protein is CATSRDRKSYEQYF.

There are a few counts of this clone. J is TRBJ1-2 and V is TRBV2, with D unresolved. V was shortened by 6 bases and J by 1 base, with 6 bases between the two germline ends. Germline values: CDR1 SNHLY, CDR2 FYNNEI. This CDR3 spans 12 amino acids. The CDR3 DNA follows: TGTGCCAGCAGAGCAGATAACTATGGCTACACCTTC. It is translated as CASRADNYGYTF.

This chain uses TRBV7-7 with TRBJ2-2; 8 bases fit TRBD2. V lost 1 base and J lost 6; bases outside the gene matches: 10. The CDR3 is made up of 17 amino acids. CDR1 is SSHAT and CDR2 is FNYEAQ in the germline V gene (reference sequence). CDR3 bases: TGTGCCAGCAGCTTAGGTTCGGGGGGACTAGTCCCCGGGGAGCTGTTTTTT. It codes for CASSLGSGGLVPGELFF.